This TCR beta chain is from a study of shared clonotypes between healthy human individuals. About the research overall: Samples came from a couple of female and a few male donors aged 18 to 49. The study's findings and limits: Only blood was sampled; tissue repertoires likely differ. The four-donor shared clonotypes exceeded non-shared clonotypes in generation probability, with non-shared ones scoring lower.

The protocol was immunoSEQ multiplex PCR, while the TCRdb copy is restricted to in-frame clones and leaves out a portion. This sample has roughly 1.4 million clones, with 98% to 99% found just once. This CDR3 comprises 13 residues. Germline lookup yields CDR1 SQVTM and CDR2 ANQGSEA. V trimming: 6 bases; J trimming: 8 bases; junction bases outside the gene matches: 9. Comment on this clone: What it binds is unknown.

This sequence joins TRBV29-1 and TRBJ1-4, with 7 bases lining up with TRBD1. The sequenced sample consisted of naive CD4+ T cells sorted from blood. Subset in this sample: CD45RA+ positively selected. This receptor was identified in a man aged 25 to 40 in good health. CDR3 bases: TGCAGCGTCGGGCAGGGGGATAGGGAAAAACTGTTTTTT. Protein sequence: CSVGQGDREKLFF.